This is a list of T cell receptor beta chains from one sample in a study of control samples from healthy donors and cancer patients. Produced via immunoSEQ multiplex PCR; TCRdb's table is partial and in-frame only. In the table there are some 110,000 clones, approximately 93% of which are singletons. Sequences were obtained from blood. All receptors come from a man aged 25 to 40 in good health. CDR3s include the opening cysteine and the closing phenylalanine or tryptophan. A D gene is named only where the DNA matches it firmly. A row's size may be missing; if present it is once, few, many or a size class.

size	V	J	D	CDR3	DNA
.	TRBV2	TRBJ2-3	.	CASKAGSGTDTQYF	TGTGCCAGCAAGGCGGGTAGTGGCACAGATACGCAGTATTTT
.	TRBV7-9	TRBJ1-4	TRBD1	CASSFPGQGTSGEKLFF	TGTGCCAGCAGCTTTCCGGGACAGGGTACGTCCGGGGAAAAACTGTTTTTT
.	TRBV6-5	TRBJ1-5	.	CASSYSIPYNNQPQHF	TGTGCCAGCAGTTACTCGATTCCCTACAATAATCAGCCCCAGCATTTT
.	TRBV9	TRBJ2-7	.	CASSLGQSYEQYF	TGTGCCAGCAGTCTCGGACAGTCCTACGAGCAGTACTTC
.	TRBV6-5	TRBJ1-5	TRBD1	CASSPDRGNQPQHF	TGTGCCAGCAGTCCCGACAGGGGAAATCAGCCCCAGCATTTT
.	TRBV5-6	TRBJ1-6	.	CASSSDGGYNSPLHF	TGTGCCAGCAGCTCCGACGGAGGATATAATTCACCCCTCCACTTT
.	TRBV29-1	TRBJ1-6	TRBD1	CSVKYTGGVSSPLHF	TGCAGCGTGAAGTATACAGGGGGAGTCAGTTCACCCCTCCACTTT
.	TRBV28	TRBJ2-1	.	CASSLKLGGGGPYNEQFF	TGTGCCAGCAGTTTAAAATTGGGGGGGGGCGGACCCTACAATGAGCAGTTCTTC
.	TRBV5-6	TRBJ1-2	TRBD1	CASSLAGGVDYGYTF	TGTGCCAGCAGCTTGGCAGGGGGGGTTGACTATGGCTACACCTTC
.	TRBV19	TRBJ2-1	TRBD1	CASSDLGQGIYYNEQFF	TGTGCCAGTAGCGACCTTGGACAGGGAATTTACTACAATGAGCAGTTCTTC
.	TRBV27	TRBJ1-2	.	CASSFQAGNYGYTF	TGTGCCAGCAGTTTTCAAGCAGGGAACTATGGCTACACCTTC
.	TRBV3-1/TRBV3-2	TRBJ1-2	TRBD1	CASSLSHRAEGANGYTF	TGTGCCAGCAGCCTTTCACACCGAGCGGAGGGGGCGAATGGCTACACCTTC
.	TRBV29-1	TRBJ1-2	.	CSVEVGLGYGYTF	TGCAGCGTTGAGGTGGGACTAGGGTATGGCTACACCTTC
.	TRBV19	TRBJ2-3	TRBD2	CASSITTSGDTQYF	TGTGCCAGTAGTATAACAACTAGCGGAGATACGCAGTATTTT
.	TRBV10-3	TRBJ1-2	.	CAISESTRGSLNYGYTF	TGTGCCATCAGTGAGTCGACTCGTGGCAGCCTTAACTATGGCTACACCTTC
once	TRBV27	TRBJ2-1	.	CASSFTARGNEQFF	TGTGCCAGCAGTTTTACGGCCCGGGGCAATGAGCAGTTCTTC
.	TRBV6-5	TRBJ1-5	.	CASSYSGANQPQHF	TGTGCCAGCAGTTACTCGGGAGCAAATCAGCCCCAGCATTTT
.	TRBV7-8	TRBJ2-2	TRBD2	CASSLRGEFEGEGVGELFF	TGTGCCAGCAGCTTGCGGGGGGAGTTCGAGGGCGAAGGTGTCGGGGAGCTGTTTTTT
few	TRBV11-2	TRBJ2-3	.	CASSPRSDGDTQYF	TGTGCCAGCAGCCCCCGGTCTGATGGAGATACGCAGTATTTT
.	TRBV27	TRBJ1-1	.	CASSLVGGVGTEAFF	TGTGCCAGCAGCCTGGTCGGGGGGGTAGGGACTGAAGCTTTCTTT
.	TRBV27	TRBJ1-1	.	CASVGGTEAFF	TGTGCCAGCGTAGGGGGCACTGAAGCTTTCTTT
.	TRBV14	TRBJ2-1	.	CASMRGSEQFF	TGTGCCAGCATGCGGGGAAGTGAGCAGTTCTTC
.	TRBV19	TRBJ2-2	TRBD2	CASTRGGAMGAGELFF	TGTGCCAGTACCCGGGGGGGGGCGATGGGCGCCGGGGAGCTGTTTTTT
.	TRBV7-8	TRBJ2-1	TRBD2	CASSYGLAGAVPSYNEQFF	TGTGCCAGCAGCTACGGACTAGCGGGGGCCGTACCCTCCTACAATGAGCAGTTCTTC
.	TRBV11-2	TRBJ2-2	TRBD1	CASSSDRANTGELFF	TGTGCCAGCAGCTCGGACAGGGCTAACACCGGGGAGCTGTTTTTT
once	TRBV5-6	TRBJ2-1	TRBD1	CASSFGQVVRNEQFF	TGTGCCAGCAGCTTTGGACAGGTGGTAAGGAATGAGCAGTTCTTC
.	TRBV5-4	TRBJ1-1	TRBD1	CASSSLDRLNTEAFF	TGTGCCAGCAGCTCCCTGGACAGGTTGAACACTGAAGCTTTCTTT
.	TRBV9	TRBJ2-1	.	CASSATLSDEQFF	TGTGCCAGCAGCGCGACCCTCTCCGATGAGCAGTTCTTC
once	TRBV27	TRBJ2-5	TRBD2	CASKTGLAGGETQYF	TGTGCCAGCAAAACAGGACTAGCGGGGGGAGAGACCCAGTACTTC
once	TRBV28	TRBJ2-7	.	CASSLLQAYEQYF	TGTGCCAGCAGTTTATTGCAAGCCTACGAGCAGTACTTC
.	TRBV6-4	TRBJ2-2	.	CASSGRTNTGELFF	TGTGCCAGCAGTGGTAGGACGAACACCGGGGAGCTGTTTTTT
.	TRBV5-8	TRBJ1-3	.	CASSYRTPGNTIYF	TGTGCCAGCAGCTATAGGACCCCTGGAAACACCATATATTTT
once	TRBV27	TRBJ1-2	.	CASSLSRRMGGAYGYTF	TGTGCCAGCAGTTTATCGCGCAGGATGGGAGGGGCCTATGGCTACACCTTC
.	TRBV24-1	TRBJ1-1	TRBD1	CATRGTGENTEAFF	TGTGCCACCAGGGGGACAGGGGAGAACACTGAAGCTTTCTTT
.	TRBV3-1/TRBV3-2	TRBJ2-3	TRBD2	CASRSGGGDTQYF	TGTGCCAGCAGGAGCGGGGGAGGAGATACGCAGTATTTT
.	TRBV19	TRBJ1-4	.	CASSFWSETNEKLFF	TGTGCCAGTAGTTTCTGGTCGGAGACTAATGAAAAACTGTTTTTT
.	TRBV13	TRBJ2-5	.	CASSLAGAGETQYF	TGTGCCAGCAGCTTAGCTGGGGCCGGGGAGACCCAGTACTTC
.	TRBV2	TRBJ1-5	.	CASSELVGDADQPQHF	TGTGCCAGCAGTGAATTAGTGGGGGACGCAGATCAGCCCCAGCATTTT
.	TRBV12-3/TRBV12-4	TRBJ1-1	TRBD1	CASQRQGRPEAFF	TGTGCCAGCCAAAGACAGGGGAGGCCTGAAGCTTTCTTT
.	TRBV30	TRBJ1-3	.	CAWSREANINTIYF	TGTGCCTGGAGTCGGGAAGCCAACATAAACACCATATATTTT
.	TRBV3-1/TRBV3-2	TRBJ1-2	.	CASSDPVGYTF	TGTGCCAGCAGCGACCCCGTTGGCTACACCTTC
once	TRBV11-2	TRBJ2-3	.	CASSLGGSRPWEYF	TGTGCCAGCAGCTTAGGGGGATCGCGGCCTTGGGAGTATTTT
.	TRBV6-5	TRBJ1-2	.	CASSPPGHRYGYTF	TGTGCCAGCAGCCCGCCGGGACACCGCTATGGCTACACCTTC
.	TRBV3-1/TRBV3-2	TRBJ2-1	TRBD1	CASSQEGGFGTGGFNEQFF	TGTGCCAGCAGCCAAGAGGGAGGTTTCGGGACAGGTGGGTTCAATGAGCAGTTCTTC
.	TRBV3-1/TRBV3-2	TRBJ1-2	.	CASSHRQVQGYGYTF	TGTGCCAGCAGCCATCGACAGGTCCAGGGCTATGGCTACACCTTC
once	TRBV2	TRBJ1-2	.	CASSGQGGGSYGYTF	TGTGCCAGCAGTGGGCAAGGGGGGGGTAGCTATGGCTACACCTTC
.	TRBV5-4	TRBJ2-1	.	CASSLAPGEQFF	TGTGCCAGCAGTTTAGCCCCGGGTGAGCAGTTCTTC
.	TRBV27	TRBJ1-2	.	CASSLRGVGGYTF	TGTGCCAGCAGTCTGCGAGGCGTCGGGGGCTACACCTTC